Described below is a single T cell receptor (beta chain) sequence and its context. The antigen remains undetermined. This sample is part of a study of cytomegalovirus exposure and HLA in healthy donors. General study points: Data from an earlier analysis indicated that most TCR beta V segments were productive either about 90% or about 30% of the time. Several of the most significant clusters appeared linked to common viral pathogens, based on a later analysis. A later analysis showed TCR association rates differing by HLA locus, peaking at DRB1 and lowest at HLA-C.

13 Jbeta primers and 60 Vbeta primers were used for the PCR. In the original workflow: Around 80 million unique TCR beta chains, roughly 11 million of them shared, were counted by a later analysis. Using immunoSEQ multiplex PCR, the repertoire was profiled, and TCRdb retains in-frame clones only, with some absent. D and trimming were read from the DNA, whereas the V and J calls and clone size are those reported in that table. Among about 210,000 clones listed, about 90% were seen once. The trim removed 4 bases at V and 6 bases at J, leaving 9 bases unmatched. This CDR3 is built from 14 residues. The V gene's germline CDR1 is SQVTM and CDR2 ANQGSEA.

This receptor was identified in a boy aged 2 to 9 in good health and CMV-seronegative. The sample consisted of PBMCs. This chain links TRBV29-1 with TRBJ2-1; TRBD2 aligns across 7 bases. CDR3 bases: TGCAGCGTTGTAAGTAGCGGGTCTATCAATGAGCAGTTCTTC. Its protein is CSVVSSGSINEQFF.